Here is one TCR beta chain with its context. This CDR3 contains 14 residues. Germline CDR1 and CDR2: SNHLY and FYNNEI. V was pared by 6 bases and J by 2 bases, with 5 bases of the junction left unmatched. A multiplex PCR was run with 60 Vbeta primers and 13 Jbeta primers. TCRdb keeps only in-frame clones here, not all; method: immunoSEQ multiplex PCR. The sample includes 150,000 to 200,000 clones, more than 60% of them seen just once. The sample belongs to a study of cytomegalovirus exposure and HLA in healthy donors. The clonotype comes from a woman in her thirties or forties in good health and CMV-seropositive. Sequenced: PBMCs. The chain joins TRBV2 to TRBJ2-3, with 7 bases identical to TRBD2. For the CDR3, the DNA is TGTGCCAGCAGCTCGGGACTATCCACAGATACGCAGTATTTT. Its protein product is CASSSGLSTDTQYF.